This entry concerns a single T cell receptor (beta chain). The antigen remains undetermined. These data come from a study of OX40 agonist ivuxolimab in advanced cancers. Overall study: A male proportion of approximately 83% was recorded, with mean age about 62 years and range roughly 23 to 90.

Per germline, CDR1 MNHNS and CDR2 SASEGT. The CDR3 sequence is 13 residues long. Deletions cut 10 bases from V and 6 bases from J, with 13 bases between. The assay was immunoSEQ multiplex PCR, and TCRdb's table has in-frame clones only and misses some. The data contain roughly 71,000 clones, 77% of them singletons. Study results and limitations: The antigen specificity of the peripheral T cells (those that were expanded) was not determined.

Peripheral blood came from all dose cohorts at three timepoints. The sequenced sample was CD4+ or CD8+ T cells sorted from blood, obtained in a trial of the OX40 agonist ivuxolimab. The genes are TRBV6-1 and TRBJ1-6, with a tentative D call TRBD1 (5 bases). The clonotype was recovered from an adult with an advanced solid tumor such as melanoma, head and neck, liver or kidney cancer. The chain's CDR3 is CAITPGPNSPLHF. Here the CDR3 DNA reads TGTGCCATTACACCGGGGCCTAATTCACCCCTCCACTTT.